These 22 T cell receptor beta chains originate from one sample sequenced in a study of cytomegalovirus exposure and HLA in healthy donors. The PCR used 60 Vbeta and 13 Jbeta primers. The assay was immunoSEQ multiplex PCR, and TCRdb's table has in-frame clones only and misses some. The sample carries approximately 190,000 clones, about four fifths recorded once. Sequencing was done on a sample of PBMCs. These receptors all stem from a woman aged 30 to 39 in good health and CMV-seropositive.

The CDR3 coding sequence is TGTGCCAGCAGCTCCAGGACTGGAGCCTACGAGCAGTACTTC. As protein: CASSSRTGAYEQYF. This sequence joins TRBV7-6 and TRBJ2-7, with a tentative D call TRBD2 (5 bases). Germline CDR1 and CDR2: SGHVS and FNYEAQ. V lost 4 bases and J lost 2, with 12 bases in between. There are 14 residues in the CDR3.

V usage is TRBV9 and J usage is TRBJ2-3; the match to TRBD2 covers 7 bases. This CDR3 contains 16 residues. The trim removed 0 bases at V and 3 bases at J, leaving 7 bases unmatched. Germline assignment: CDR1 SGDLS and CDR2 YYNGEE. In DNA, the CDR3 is TGTGCCAGCAGCGTAGGACAACTAGCGAGGACAGATACGCAGTATTTT. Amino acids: CASSVGQLARTDTQYF.

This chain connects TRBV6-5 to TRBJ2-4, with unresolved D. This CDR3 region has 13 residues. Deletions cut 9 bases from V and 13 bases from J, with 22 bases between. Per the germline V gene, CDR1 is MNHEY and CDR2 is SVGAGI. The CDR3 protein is CASSIPPAELQYF. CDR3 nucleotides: TGTGCCAGTTCAATCCCCCCTGCGGAACTACAGTACTTC.

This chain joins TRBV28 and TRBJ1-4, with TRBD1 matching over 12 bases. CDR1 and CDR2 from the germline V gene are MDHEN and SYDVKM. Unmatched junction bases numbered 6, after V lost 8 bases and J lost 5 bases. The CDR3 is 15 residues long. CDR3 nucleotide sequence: TGTGCCAGCCGGGGACAGGGGGCGTGGAATGAAAAACTGTTTTTT. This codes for CASRGQGAWNEKLFF. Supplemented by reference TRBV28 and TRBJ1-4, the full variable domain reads DVKVTQSSRYLVKRTGEKVFLECVQDMDHENMFWYRQDPGLGLRLIYFSYDVKMKEKGDIPEGYSVSREKKERFSLILESASTNQTSMYLCASRGQGAWNEKLFFGSGTQLSVL.

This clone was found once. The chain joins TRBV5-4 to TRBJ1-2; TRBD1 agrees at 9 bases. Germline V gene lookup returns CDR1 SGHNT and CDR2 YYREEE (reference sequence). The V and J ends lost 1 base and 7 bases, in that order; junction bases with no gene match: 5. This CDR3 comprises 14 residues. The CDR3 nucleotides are TGTGCCAGCAGCTTGACAGGGGGCGTTTGTGGCTACACCTTC. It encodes CASSLTGGVCGYTF.

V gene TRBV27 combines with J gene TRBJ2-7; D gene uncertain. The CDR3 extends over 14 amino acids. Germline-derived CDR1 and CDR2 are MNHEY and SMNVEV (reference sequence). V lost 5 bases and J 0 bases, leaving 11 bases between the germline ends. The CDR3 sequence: CASSPSVYSYEQYF. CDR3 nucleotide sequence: TGTGCCAGCAGTCCGAGCGTATACTCCTACGAGCAGTACTTC.

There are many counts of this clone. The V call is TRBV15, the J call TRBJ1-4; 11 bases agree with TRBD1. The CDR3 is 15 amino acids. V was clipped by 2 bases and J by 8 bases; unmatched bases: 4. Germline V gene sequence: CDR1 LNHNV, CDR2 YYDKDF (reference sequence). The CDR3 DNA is TGTGCCACCAGCAGACCTGGGACAGGGGGGGAAAAACTGTTTTTT. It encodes CATSRPGTGGEKLFF. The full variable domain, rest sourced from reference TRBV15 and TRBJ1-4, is DAMVIQNPRYQVTQFGKPVTLSCSQTLNHNVMYWYQQKSSQAPKLLFHYYDKDFNNEADTPDNFQSRRPNTSFCFLDIRSPGLGDTAMYLCATSRPGTGGEKLFFGSGTQLSVL.

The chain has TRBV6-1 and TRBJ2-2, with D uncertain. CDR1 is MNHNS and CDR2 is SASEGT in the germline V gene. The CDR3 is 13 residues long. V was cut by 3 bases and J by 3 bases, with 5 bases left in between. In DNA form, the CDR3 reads TGTGCCAGCAGTGAGGCGGACACCGGGGAGCTGTTTTTT. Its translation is CASSEADTGELFF.

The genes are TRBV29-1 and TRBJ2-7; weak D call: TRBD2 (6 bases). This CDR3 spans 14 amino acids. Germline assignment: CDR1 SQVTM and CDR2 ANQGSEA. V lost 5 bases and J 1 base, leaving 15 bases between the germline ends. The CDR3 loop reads CSVMNRDSSYEQYF. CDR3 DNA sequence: TGCAGCGTTATGAATAGGGACTCTTCCTACGAGCAGTACTTC.

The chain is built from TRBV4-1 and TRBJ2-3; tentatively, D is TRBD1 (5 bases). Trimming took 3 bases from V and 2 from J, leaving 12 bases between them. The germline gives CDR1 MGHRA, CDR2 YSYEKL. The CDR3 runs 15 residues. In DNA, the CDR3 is TGCGCCAGCAGCCACTGGGAAGGGGCCACAGATACGCAGTATTTT. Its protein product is CASSHWEGATDTQYF.

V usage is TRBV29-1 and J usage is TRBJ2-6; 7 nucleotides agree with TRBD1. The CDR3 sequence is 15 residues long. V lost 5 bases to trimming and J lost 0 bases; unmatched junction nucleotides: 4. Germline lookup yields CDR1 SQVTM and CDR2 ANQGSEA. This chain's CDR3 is CSVLDRHSGANVLTF. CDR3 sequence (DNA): TGCAGCGTTTTGGACAGGCACTCTGGGGCCAACGTCCTGACTTTC.

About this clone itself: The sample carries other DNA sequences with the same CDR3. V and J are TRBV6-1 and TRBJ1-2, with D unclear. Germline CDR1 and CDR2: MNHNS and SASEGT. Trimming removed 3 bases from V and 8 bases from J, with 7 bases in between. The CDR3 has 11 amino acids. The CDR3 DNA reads TGTGCCAGCAGTGAGGGAGGCGGCTACACCTTC. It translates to CASSEGGGYTF.

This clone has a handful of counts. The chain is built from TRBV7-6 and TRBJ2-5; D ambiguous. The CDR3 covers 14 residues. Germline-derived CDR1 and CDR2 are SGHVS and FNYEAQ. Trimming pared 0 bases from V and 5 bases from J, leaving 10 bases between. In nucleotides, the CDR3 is TGTGCCAGCAGCTTAGCGCTGGGCCGGGAGACCCAGTACTTC. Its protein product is CASSLALGRETQYF.

CDR3 residues: CASSWSGGLYNEQFF. CDR3 bases: TGCGCCAGCAGCTGGAGCGGGGGCCTTTACAATGAGCAGTTCTTC. The chain uses TRBV5-1 and TRBJ2-1, with TRBD2 identical over 8 bases. The V gene's germline CDR1 is SGHRS and CDR2 YFSETQ. V lost 3 bases, J lost 4 bases, and 6 bases stayed unmatched. There are 15 residues in the CDR3.

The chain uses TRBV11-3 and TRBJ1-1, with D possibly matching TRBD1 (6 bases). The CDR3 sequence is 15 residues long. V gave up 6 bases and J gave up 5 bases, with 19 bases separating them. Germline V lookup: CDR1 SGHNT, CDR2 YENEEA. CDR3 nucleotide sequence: TGTGCCAGCAGAAGTAAATTCACAGGGAAGACTGAAGCTTTCTTT. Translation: CASRSKFTGKTEAFF. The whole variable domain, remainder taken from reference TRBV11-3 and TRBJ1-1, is EAGVVQSPRYKIIEKKQPVAFWCNPISGHNTLYWYLQNLGQGPELLIRYENEEAVDDSQLPKDRFSAERLKGVDSTLKIQPAELGDSAVYLCASRSKFTGKTEAFFGQGTRLTVV.

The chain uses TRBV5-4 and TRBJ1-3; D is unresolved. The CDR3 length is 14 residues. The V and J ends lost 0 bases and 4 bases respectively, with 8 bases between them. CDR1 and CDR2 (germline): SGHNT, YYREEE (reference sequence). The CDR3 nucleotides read TGTGCCAGCAGCTTGGATTCAGTAGGAAACACCATATATTTT. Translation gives CASSLDSVGNTIYF. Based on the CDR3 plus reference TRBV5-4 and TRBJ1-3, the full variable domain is ETGVTQSPTHLIKTRGQQVTLRCSSQSGHNTVSWYQQALGQGPQFIFQYYREEENGRGNFPPRFSGLQFPNYSSELNVNALELDDSALYLCASSLDSVGNTIYFGEGSWLTVV.

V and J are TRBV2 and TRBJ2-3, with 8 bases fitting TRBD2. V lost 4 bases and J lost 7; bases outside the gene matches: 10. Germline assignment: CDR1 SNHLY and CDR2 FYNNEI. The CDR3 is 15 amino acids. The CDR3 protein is CASSAGGRSLNTQYF. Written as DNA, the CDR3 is TGTGCCAGCAGTGCGGGGGGGCGAAGTTTAAATACGCAGTATTTT. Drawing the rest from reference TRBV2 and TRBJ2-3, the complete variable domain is EPEVTQTPSHQVTQMGQEVILRCVPISNHLYFYWYRQILGQKVEFLVSFYNNEISEKSEIFDDQFSVERPDGSNFTLKIRSTKLEDSAMYFCASSAGGRSLNTQYFGPGTRLTVL.

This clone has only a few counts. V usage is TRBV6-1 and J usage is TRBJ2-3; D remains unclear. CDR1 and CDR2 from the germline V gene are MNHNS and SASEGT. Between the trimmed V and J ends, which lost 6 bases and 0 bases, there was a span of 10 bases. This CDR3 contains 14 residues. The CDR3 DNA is TGTGCCAGCAGATTTATCAGAAGCACAGATACGCAGTATTTT. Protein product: CASRFIRSTDTQYF.

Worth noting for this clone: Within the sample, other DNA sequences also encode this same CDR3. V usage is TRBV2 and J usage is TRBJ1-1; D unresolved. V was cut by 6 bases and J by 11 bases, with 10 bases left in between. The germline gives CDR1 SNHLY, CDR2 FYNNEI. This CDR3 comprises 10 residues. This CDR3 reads CASRGSEAFF. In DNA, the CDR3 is TGTGCCAGCAGGGGCAGTGAGGCTTTCTTT.

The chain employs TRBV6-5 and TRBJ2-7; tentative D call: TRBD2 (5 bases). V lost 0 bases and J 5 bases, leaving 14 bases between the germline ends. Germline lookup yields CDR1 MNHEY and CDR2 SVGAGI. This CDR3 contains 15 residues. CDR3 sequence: CASSYSYGVRNEQYF. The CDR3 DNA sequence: TGTGCCAGCAGTTACTCGTACGGGGTTCGTAACGAGCAGTACTTC.

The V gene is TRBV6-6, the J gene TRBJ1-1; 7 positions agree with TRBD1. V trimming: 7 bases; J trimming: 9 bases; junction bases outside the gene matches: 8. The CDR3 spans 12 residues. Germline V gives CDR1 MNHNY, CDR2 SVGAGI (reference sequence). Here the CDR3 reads CASTDSRGKAFF. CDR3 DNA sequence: TGTGCCAGCACTGACTCCAGGGGGAAAGCTTTCTTT.

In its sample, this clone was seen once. The DNA for the CDR3 is TGTGCCAGCAGACGGACTAGCGGGAGCTCCTACGAGCAGTACTTC. It yields the protein CASRRTSGSSYEQYF. The chain is built from TRBV6-1 and TRBJ2-7, with 13 bases lining up with TRBD2. The CDR3 consists of 15 residues. Germline lookup yields CDR1 MNHNS and CDR2 SASEGT. V trimming: 6 bases; J trimming: 0 bases; junction bases outside the gene matches: 2.